The rows below give T cell receptor beta chains drawn from one sample of a study of vaccination and CD4 T cells after COVID-19. Which antigens these TCRs recognize remains unknown. TCRdb passed the PCR reads through MiXCR, listing each CDR3 protein once. This table has 20,000 to 25,000 distinct CDR3 sequences, 40% to 50% appearing once. Sequenced material: CD4+ T cells from blood, cultured in vitro. All receptors derive from a human donor who had recovered from COVID-19. Both conserved end residues are part of each CDR3. The order of the fields is CDR3 DNA, CDR3 protein, V gene, D gene, clone size, J gene. A D gene is named only where the DNA matches it firmly. Size is omitted from some rows. Given values are once, few, many or a class for expanded clones.

CDR3 DNA: TGCAGTGCTCCAGGTCGGCAGGGCATAGGCACTGAAGCTTTCTTT; CDR3 protein: CSAPGRQGIGTEAFF; V gene: TRBV20-1; D gene: -; clone size: few; J gene: TRBJ1-1
CDR3 DNA: TGTGCCAGCAGTTTAGGGCGAGGAGAAAAACTGTTTTTT; CDR3 protein: CASSLGRGEKLFF; V gene: TRBV27; D gene: -; clone size: -; J gene: TRBJ1-4
CDR3 DNA: TGTGCCATCTCCTTCGGGTCTCAGGGGAATGGCTACACCTTC; CDR3 protein: CAISFGSQGNGYTF; V gene: TRBV10-3; D gene: -; clone size: -; J gene: TRBJ1-2
CDR3 DNA: TGTGCCAGCAGACCGACAGGGGTGGAAAACATTCAGTACTTC; CDR3 protein: CASRPTGVENIQYF; V gene: TRBV27; D gene: TRBD1; clone size: -; J gene: TRBJ2-4
CDR3 DNA: TGTGCCAGCATGATTCCGGGACCCTCCTACGAGCAGTACTTC; CDR3 protein: CASMIPGPSYEQYF; V gene: TRBV28; D gene: -; clone size: -; J gene: TRBJ2-7
CDR3 DNA: TGCGCCAGCAGCCAAGAGCCCCTAGCGGGAGGGTTTGCCGGGGAGCTGTTTTTT; CDR3 protein: CASSQEPLAGGFAGELFF; V gene: TRBV4-1; D gene: TRBD2; clone size: once; J gene: TRBJ2-2
CDR3 DNA: TGCGCCAGCCGCTTGGAGACAGGGGGCGGACTCCCTGGCTACACCTTC; CDR3 protein: CASRLETGGGLPGYTF; V gene: TRBV5-1; D gene: TRBD1; clone size: -; J gene: TRBJ1-2
CDR3 DNA: TGTGCCAGCAGCGCACCGGGACTAGCGGCCAATGAGCAGTTCTTC; CDR3 protein: CASSAPGLAANEQFF; V gene: TRBV7-2; D gene: TRBD2; clone size: -; J gene: TRBJ2-1
CDR3 DNA: TGCGCCAGCAGCTTGACGACAGGAACCTATGGCTACACCTTC; CDR3 protein: CASSLTTGTYGYTF; V gene: TRBV5-1; D gene: -; clone size: few; J gene: TRBJ1-2
CDR3 DNA: TGTGCCAGCAGCTTAGATACACCAAACTCTGGAAACACCATATATTTT; CDR3 protein: CASSLDTPNSGNTIYF; V gene: TRBV7-2; D gene: -; clone size: few; J gene: TRBJ1-3
CDR3 DNA: TGTGCCAGTAGGGGGTTGGGGACAGATAGCAATCAGCCCCAGCATTTT; CDR3 protein: CASRGLGTDSNQPQHF; V gene: TRBV19; D gene: TRBD1; clone size: -; J gene: TRBJ1-5
CDR3 DNA: TGTGCCAGCAGTTCCCAGGGAATCTACGAGCAGTACTTC; CDR3 protein: CASSSQGIYEQYF; V gene: TRBV28; D gene: -; clone size: -; J gene: TRBJ2-7
CDR3 DNA: TGCAGTTCCTCGACGGCGCAAGAGACCCAGTACTTC; CDR3 protein: CSSSTAQETQYF; V gene: TRBV20-1; D gene: -; clone size: -; J gene: TRBJ2-5
CDR3 DNA: TGCGCCAGCAGCTTGGCCGGCCGCTACGAGCAGTACTTC; CDR3 protein: CASSLAGRYEQYF; V gene: TRBV5-1; D gene: -; clone size: -; J gene: TRBJ2-7
CDR3 DNA: TGTGCCAGCAGCCCTAGCGGTTACACAGATACGCAGTATTTT; CDR3 protein: CASSPSGYTDTQYF; V gene: TRBV6-2/TRBV6-3; D gene: TRBD2; clone size: few; J gene: TRBJ2-3
CDR3 DNA: TGTGCCAGCAGCAACTCTCCCCCAGGGTCCGAGAGGCTAGCGGGAGAAGGAGTCGCAGATACGCAGTATTTT; CDR3 protein: CASSNSPPGSERLAGEGVADTQYF; V gene: TRBV21-1; D gene: -; clone size: -; J gene: TRBJ2-3
CDR3 DNA: TGTGCCAGCAGTGCAGGGAGGGCTGGGGCCAACGTCCTGACTTTC; CDR3 protein: CASSAGRAGANVLTF; V gene: TRBV28; D gene: TRBD2; clone size: -; J gene: TRBJ2-6
CDR3 DNA: TGCAGTGCTCACGGGGATACGCAGTATTTT; CDR3 protein: CSAHGDTQYF; V gene: TRBV20-1; D gene: -; clone size: -; J gene: TRBJ2-3
CDR3 DNA: TGTGCCAGCAGTGTGGTCAGGTCCTCCCAGCCCCAGCATTTT; CDR3 protein: CASSVVRSSQPQHF; V gene: TRBV2; D gene: -; clone size: few; J gene: TRBJ1-5
CDR3 DNA: TGTGCCTGGAGTGGAACAGGGGGCCATGGCTACACCTTC; CDR3 protein: CAWSGTGGHGYTF; V gene: TRBV30; D gene: TRBD1; clone size: few; J gene: TRBJ1-2
CDR3 DNA: TGTGCCAGTAGCCCCCCCCAGGTGAACACTGAAGCTTTCTTT; CDR3 protein: CASSPPQVNTEAFF; V gene: TRBV19; D gene: -; clone size: -; J gene: TRBJ1-1
CDR3 DNA: TGTGCCAGCAGTGAATCTGCTGGGACTACCAATTCACCCCTCCACTTT; CDR3 protein: CASSESAGTTNSPLHF; V gene: TRBV25-1; D gene: -; clone size: -; J gene: TRBJ1-6
CDR3 DNA: TGTGCCTGGAGTGTAATGGCAGGGGAAAATTCACCCCTCCACTTT; CDR3 protein: CAWSVMAGENSPLHF; V gene: TRBV30; D gene: -; clone size: -; J gene: TRBJ1-6
CDR3 DNA: TGTGCCAGCAGCCCCCTTGGGGGGCGAGGAACTGAAGCTTTCTTT; CDR3 protein: CASSPLGGRGTEAFF; V gene: TRBV7-3; D gene: -; clone size: -; J gene: TRBJ1-1